A single sample gave rise to the 8 T cell receptor beta chains below, sequenced in a study of shared clonotypes between healthy human individuals. Assay: immunoSEQ multiplex PCR; the TCRdb copy retains only in-frame clones and omits some. Of about 490,000 clones listed, 60% to 85% are singletons. The sample consisted of PBMCs. These receptors originate from a woman aged 40 to 55 in good health. Some clones in this sample may be carry-over from other donors' samples.

The chain employs TRBV27 and TRBJ2-7; TRBD2 aligns across 8 bases. CDR1 and CDR2 (germline): MNHEY, SMNVEV (reference sequence). The trim removed 4 bases at V and 4 bases at J, leaving 12 bases unmatched. This CDR3 spans 16 amino acids. The CDR3 is CASSSPLAGKGYEQYF. CDR3 nucleotide sequence: TGTGCCAGCAGTTCCCCCTTAGCGGGAAAAGGGTACGAGCAGTACTTC.

A note on this clone: An end of the junction does not agree with germline; a read error may underlie this. The V gene is TRBV10-3, the J gene TRBJ1-5; a weak D match, TRBD1 (6 bases). Germline CDR1 reads ENHRY; CDR2 reads SYGVKD. This CDR3 contains 13 residues. This chain's CDR3 is CAINEGVGQPQHF. The CDR3 coding sequence is TGTGCCATCAATGAGGGGGTGGGTCAGCCCCAGCATTTT.

On this clone: The sample holds other DNA sequences that translate to the same CDR3. The chain is built from TRBV25-1 and TRBJ2-5; 7 bases match TRBD2. Trimming at V came to 1 base and at J to 5 bases, leaving 1 base not matched to a gene. Germline V gene data show CDR1 as MGHDK and CDR2 as SYGVNS. The CDR3 contains 13 residues. CDR3 DNA sequence: TGTGCCAGCAGTGAATGGGGGGGGGAGACCCAGTACTTC. Amino acid sequence: CASSEWGGETQYF.

The chain carries TRBV7-8 and TRBJ2-7; D remains unclear. The CDR3 loop spans 11 amino acids. Trimming pared 6 bases from V and 3 bases from J, leaving 6 bases between. Germline values: CDR1 SGHVS, CDR2 FQNEAQ. The CDR3, as DNA: TGTGCCAGCAGTCGAGGCTACGAGCAGTACTTC. It encodes CASSRGYEQYF. Full variable domain (rest looked up from reference TRBV7-8 and TRBJ2-7): GAGVSQSPRYKVAKRGQDVALRCDPISGHVSLFWYQQALGQGPEFLTYFQNEAQLDKSGLPSDRFFAERPEGSVSTLKIQRTQQEDSAVYLCASSRGYEQYFGPGTRLTVT.

The rearrangement links TRBV7-3 to TRBJ2-3, with 7 bases that match TRBD2. Germline trimming cut 5 bases from V and 3 bases from J; bases unmatched to any gene: 5. Germline CDR1 SGHTA, CDR2 FQGTGA. This CDR3 is 14 amino acids long. CDR3 DNA: TGTGCCAGCAGCCGCGGGAGTCGGACAGATACGCAGTATTTT. This translates into CASSRGSRTDTQYF.

The chain combines TRBV4-1 with TRBJ2-1; D not resolved. This CDR3 has 13 amino acids. Trimming took 0 bases from V and 9 from J, leaving 9 bases between them. Germline CDR1 MGHRA, CDR2 YSYEKL. The CDR3 bases are TGCGCCAGCAGCCAAGACTGGATGAGTGAGCAGTTCTTC. Its protein product is CASSQDWMSEQFF.

V usage is TRBV10-2 and J usage is TRBJ1-2; 9 bases fit TRBD1. The J segment lost 4 bases and the V segment lost 8 bases, leaving 17 bases of the junction unmatched. This CDR3 contains 17 residues. The germline CDR1 and CDR2 sequences are WSHSY and SAAADI. The CDR3 DNA is TGCGCCAGCCGGCTAAAATCCGGGACAGGGCCCTTCTATGGCTACACCTTC. Translated, it gives CASRLKSGTGPFYGYTF.

This clone turned up a few times. The chain links TRBV30 to TRBJ1-6; D may be TRBD1 (6 bases). Trimming shortened V by 2 bases and J by 8 bases, and 13 bases separated the two germline ends. Germline V lookup: CDR1 GTSNPN, CDR2 SVGIG (reference sequence). CDR3 size: 14 residues. CDR3 sequence reads: CAWSKRDTDSPLHF. As DNA, the CDR3 is TGTGCCTGGAGTAAAAGGGACACAGATTCACCCCTCCACTTT. Filled out from reference TRBV30 and TRBJ1-6, the complete variable domain reads SQTIHQWPATLVQPVGSPLSLECTVEGTSNPNLYWYRQAAGRGLQLLFYSVGIGQISSEVPQNLSASRPQDRQFILSSKKLLLSDSGFYLCAWSKRDTDSPLHFGNGTRLTVT.